This is a list of T cell receptor beta chains from one sample in a study of cytomegalovirus exposure and HLA in healthy donors. Data came from immunoSEQ multiplex PCR; TCRdb stores just in-frame clones and leaves some out. The sample holds under 75,000 clones, 74% seen once. Sequenced input: PBMCs. These receptors all stem from a human donor in good health. The conserved cysteine and the conserved F or W are not part of the CDR3 here. Each record gives: CDR3 length, V gene, J gene, CDR3 protein.

11	TRBV5-1	.	ASSLDEAYEQY
12	TRBV9	TRBJ2-7	ASSTGDRAYEQY
18	TRBV4-2	TRBJ2-7	ASSQGASGLAGGPVSEQY
12	TRBV15	TRBJ2-7	ATALGSGTYEQY
10	TRBV12-5	TRBJ2-7	ASGLDGYEQY
14	TRBV7-6	TRBJ2-1	ASSSQLPSSYNEQF
13	TRBV10-3	TRBJ2-4	AISEIAVAKNIQY
14	TRBV28	TRBJ2-5	ASSLVGGQGEETQY
13	TRBV7-3	TRBJ2-1	ASSWGLANNDEQF
11	TRBV30	TRBJ1-1	AWSVAGYTEAF
13	TRBV29-1	TRBJ2-5	SVSGTSGGQETQY
15	TRBV11-2	TRBJ2-1	ASSLVPTGTGYNEQF
14	TRBV27	TRBJ2-1	ASSAPGSGGPSEQF
12	TRBV19	TRBJ1-5	ASSILSRDQPQH
10	TRBV7-6	TRBJ2-7	ASSRTGNEQY
10	TRBV30	TRBJ2-7	ACIPGGSQKH